This T cell receptor beta chain was identified during a study of blood T cell repertoires in COVID-19. Looking at the study overall: In each case, the material was cDNA or gDNA derived from T cells, B-cell-depleted T cells, or PBMCs.

TCRdb's copy holds only in-frame clones and misses some; the assay was immunoSEQ multiplex PCR. The profile covers 150,000 to 200,000 clones, with around 85% appearing a single time and approximately 8.1% taken by the ten largest. The V end was cut by 6 bases, the J end by 7 bases, with 18 bases between. This CDR3 comprises 13 residues. The germline V gene has CDR1 SQVTM and CDR2 ANQGSEA. Sequenced material: peripheral blood. The sequence was collected from a woman older than 75 with COVID-19, enrolled during active disease. The chain is built from TRBV29-1 and TRBJ1-2; maybe TRBD1 (6 bases). CDR3 in DNA: TGCAGCGTAAGCCGTATGGGGGCGGGTGGCTACACCTTC. Residues: CSVSRMGAGGYTF.